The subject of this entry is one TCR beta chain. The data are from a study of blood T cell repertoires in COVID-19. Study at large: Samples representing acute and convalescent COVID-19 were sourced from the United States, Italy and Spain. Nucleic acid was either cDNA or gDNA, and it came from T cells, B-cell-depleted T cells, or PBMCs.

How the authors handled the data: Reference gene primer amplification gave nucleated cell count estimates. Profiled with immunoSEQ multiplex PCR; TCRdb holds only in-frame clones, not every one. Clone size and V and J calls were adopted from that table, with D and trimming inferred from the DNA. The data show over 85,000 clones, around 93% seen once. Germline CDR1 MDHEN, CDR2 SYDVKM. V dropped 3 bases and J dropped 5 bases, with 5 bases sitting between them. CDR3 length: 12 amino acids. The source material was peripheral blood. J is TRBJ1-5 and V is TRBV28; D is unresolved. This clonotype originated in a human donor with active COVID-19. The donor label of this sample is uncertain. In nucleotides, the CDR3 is TGTGCCAGCAGTTTTCCCGATCAGCCCCAGCATTTT. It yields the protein CASSFPDQPQHF.